This T cell receptor beta chain is drawn from a study of human T cells and chemical hapten exposure. Study in general: Small differences in pooled library volume mainly drove the variation in TCR yields per sample.

The authors' processing: Sample TCR counts, which ranged from 23,224 to 690,600, had a median of roughly 96,000. TCRdb fed the RACE reads into MiXCR, producing one record per CDR3 protein. TCRdb, not the authors, supplied the V and J calls. This table has approximately 69,000 distinct CDR3 sequences, under 13% appearing once. Time point given: patch test 2, 6 weeks after DPC sensitization. Treatment of the sample: therapeutic diphenylcyclopropenone sensitization with weekly scalp DPC. The CDR3 length is 16 residues. Germline-derived CDR1 and CDR2 are MNHNY and SVGAGI (reference sequence). V lost 0 bases, J lost 2 bases, and 14 bases lay in between.

This chain uses TRBV6-6 with TRBJ2-7; D could derive from TRBD1 or TRBD2 (6 bases each). The sequencing here drew on whole blood, taken in connection with sensitization to the hapten diphenylcyclopropenone (DPC). The receptor was derived from a woman between 45 and 60 years old with alopecia areata. Some clones in this sample may be carry-over from other donors' samples. The DNA for the CDR3 is TGTGCCAGCAGTTACTCGGCCGGAGGGGGTCCCTACGAGCAGTACTTC. This translates into CASSYSAGGGPYEQYF.